This T cell receptor beta chain was identified during a study of regulatory T cells in long-lasting Graves disease. Whole-study findings and limits: Thyroid tissue was not studied; only peripheral blood was. Repertoires from persistent disease leaned toward TRBV28, TRBJ1-2 and TRBJ2-5.

Trimming stripped 5 bases from V and 9 bases from J, with 20 bases between. From germline, CDR1 is MNHEY and CDR2 SMNVEV (reference sequence). The CDR3 has 16 residues. A word on this clonotype: Its antigen is still unknown.

iRepertoire HTBI primers and Arm-PCR of CDR3 regions built TCR beta libraries. Authors' data handling: Samples revealed approximately 60 TRBV and 14 TRBJ segments. One entry per CDR3 protein, called by TCRdb with MiXCR from the multiplex PCR reads. What appears here as the V and J calls and clone size reflects TCRdb's work, not the paper's. Of some 420,000 distinct CDR3 sequences in the sample, roughly 23% are singletons; the top ten hold about 12%. The time point is: persistent/refractory GD, antithyroid drugs over 5 years with positive TRAb. The TCR library was made from RNA extracted from PBMCs. The source of the patients was an endocrinology department in Xi'an, China.

Here the sequenced sample was peripheral blood mononuclear cells (PBMCs), taken when the disease was refractory, from a patient treated with antithyroid drugs. This sequence joins TRBV27 and TRBJ1-6; tentatively, D is TRBD1 (5 bases). The source of this sequence is a female donor with Graves disease. The CDR3 protein is CASSQEGWLGRSPLHF. The DNA for the CDR3 is TGTGCCAGCAGTCAAGAGGGGTGGTTGGGGCGTTCACCCCTCCACTTT.